These 21 T cell receptor beta chains share one sample of origin, sequenced in a study of T-cell reconstitution after alpha-beta-depleted transplantation in children. Preparing the TCRbeta library involved the use of unique molecular identifiers. Using its own MiXCR run on the PCR reads, TCRdb lists one record per CDR3 protein. The data show a few hundred thousand distinct CDR3 sequences, roughly 17% seen once. The sample was PBMCs, mostly from graft donor cells, taken 360 days after TCRalphabeta/CD19-depleted stem cell transplant. The receptors stem from a boy under three years old who had a stem cell transplant for Wiskott-Aldrich syndrome, so the T cells may come from the graft donor.

V usage is TRBV5-1 and J usage is TRBJ2-2, with 9 bases aligning to TRBD1. The V gene's germline CDR1 is SGHRS and CDR2 YFSETQ. The trim removed 7 bases at V and 1 base at J, leaving 5 bases unmatched. The CDR3 covers 15 residues. In nucleotides, the CDR3 is TGCGCCAGCGGGCGGGGACAGGGGAACACCGGGGAGCTGTTTTTT. Amino acids: CASGRGQGNTGELFF.

This clonotype was recorded a few times. The chain couples TRBV5-1 to TRBJ2-7; D unclear. Germline assignment: CDR1 SGHRS and CDR2 YFSETQ. Trimming cost V 0 bases and J 2 bases, with 6 bases left between them. The CDR3 spans 13 residues. The CDR3 here is CASSLGIAYEQYF. The CDR3 coding sequence is TGCGCCAGCAGCTTGGGCATCGCCTACGAGCAGTACTTC. Full variable domain (missing parts from reference TRBV5-1 and TRBJ2-7): KAGVTQTPRYLIKTRGQQVTLSCSPISGHRSVSWYQQTPGQGLQFLFEYFSETQRNKGNFPGRFSGRQFSNSRSEMNVSTLELGDSALYLCASSLGIAYEQYFGPGTRLTVT.

The V call is TRBV30, the J call TRBJ2-7; D might be TRBD2 (6 bases). The V gene lost 2 bases and the J gene lost 8 bases, with 10 bases spanning the gap. The CDR3 has 11 residues. From germline, CDR1 is GTSNPN and CDR2 SVGIG (reference sequence). The CDR3 DNA reads TGTGCCTGGAGTACGGGAGTTAAGCAGTACTTC. Translation: CAWSTGVKQYF.

This clonotype was seen a few times. The V gene is TRBV18, the J gene TRBJ1-4, with D perhaps TRBD1 (5 bases). Germline CDR1 KGHSH, CDR2 LQKENI. Trimming removed 2 bases at V and 7 bases at J, with 14 bases between. CDR3 length equals 15 residues. The CDR3 reads CASSPRSQGGEKLFF. The CDR3 region has the DNA TGTGCCAGCTCACCAAGGTCCCAGGGTGGTGAAAAACTGTTTTTT.

This clonotype has at least ten counts. The chain links TRBV5-1 to TRBJ2-5; D uncertain. Germline V CDR1 and CDR2: SGHRS, YFSETQ. V was trimmed by 4 bases and J by 1 base, leaving 8 bases between them. This CDR3 spans 13 amino acids. The CDR3 region has the DNA TGCGCCAGCAGCAGTAAAGCCCAAGAGACCCAGTACTTC. Translation: CASSSKAQETQYF.

Ten or more counts support this clonotype. One end of the junction does not line up with germline, which may come from a read error. The chain carries TRBV5-1 and TRBJ2-5; no definite D call. Germline V lookup: CDR1 SGHRS, CDR2 YFSETQ. The CDR3 covers 11 residues. The CDR3 region is CASSLLETQYF. The CDR3 DNA follows: TGTGCCAGCAGCTTATTAGAGACCCAGTACTTC.

This sequence joins TRBV12-3 or TRBV12-4 and TRBJ2-1; D is perhaps TRBD2 (6 bases). The CDR3 has 15 amino acids. Deletions cut 3 bases from V and 4 bases from J, with 13 bases between. The CDR3 loop reads CASSFRTSRYNEQFF. The CDR3 DNA follows: TGTGCCAGCAGTTTCCGTACTAGCCGGTACAATGAGCAGTTCTTC.

This clonotype turned up a few times. V and J are TRBV29-1 and TRBJ2-2; D assignment may be TRBD1 or TRBD2 (5 bases each). Per germline, CDR1 SQVTM and CDR2 ANQGSEA. Trimming shortened V by 4 bases and J by 1 base, and 10 bases separated the two germline ends. The CDR3 consists of 14 residues. For the CDR3, the DNA is TGCAGCGTTGTAGGGACCCAGAACACCGGGGAGCTGTTTTTT. Translation gives CSVVGTQNTGELFF.

The V gene is TRBV27, the J gene TRBJ2-1, with D possibly matching TRBD2 (5 bases). The V and J ends lost 4 bases and 10 bases respectively, with 11 bases between them. This CDR3 is 12 amino acids long. CDR1 and CDR2 (germline): MNHEY, SMNVEV (reference sequence). The CDR3 loop reads CASSWASGEQFF. The CDR3 coding sequence is TGTGCCAGCAGTTGGGCGTCGGGGGAGCAGTTCTTC.

This chain links TRBV12-3 or TRBV12-4 with TRBJ2-5; the D gene is possibly TRBD2 (6 bases). Trimming shortened V by 3 bases and J by 2 bases, and 22 bases separated the two germline ends. The CDR3 totals 18 residues. The CDR3 region is CASSFSAGTADLQETQYF. CDR3 DNA: TGTGCCAGCAGTTTTTCCGCGGGGACTGCCGACTTACAAGAGACCCAGTACTTC.

The chain combines TRBV6-2 or TRBV6-3 with TRBJ2-1, with 10 bases identical to TRBD2. The trim removed 6 bases at V and 6 bases at J, leaving 8 bases unmatched. CDR1 is MNHEY, CDR2 SVGEGT, per germline. This CDR3 is built from 15 residues. DNA of the CDR3: TGTGCCAGCAGGACACTAGCGGGAATCGGCAATGAGCAGTTCTTC. Translating it yields CASRTLAGIGNEQFF.

V is TRBV9 and J is TRBJ1-1, with TRBD1 matching over 7 bases. V trimming: 0 bases; J trimming: 0 bases; junction bases outside the gene matches: 2. The CDR3 runs to 15 residues. CDR1 is SGDLS and CDR2 is YYNGEE in the germline V gene. The CDR3, as DNA: TGTGCCAGCAGCGTAGGAGGGACAGTGAACACTGAAGCTTTCTTT. Protein: CASSVGGTVNTEAFF.

V is TRBV20-1 and J is TRBJ2-1; TRBD2 matches 14 bases. V shed 6 bases and J 10 bases; nucleotides not matched to a gene: 8. The CDR3 sequence is 14 residues long. Germline-derived CDR1 and CDR2 are DFQATT and SNEGSKA (reference sequence). The CDR3 protein is CSAKGLAGGVEQFF. Here the CDR3 DNA reads TGCAGTGCCAAAGGACTAGCGGGAGGAGTAGAGCAGTTCTTC.

V usage is TRBV2 and J usage is TRBJ2-7, with D tentatively TRBD1 (6 bases). Trimming left V 1 base short and J 4 bases short, with 11 bases between. Germline values: CDR1 SNHLY, CDR2 FYNNEI. This CDR3 is built from 14 residues. CDR3 loop: CASSEVGAYYEQYF. DNA for the CDR3: TGTGCCAGCAGTGAAGTGGGGGCATATTACGAGCAGTACTTC.

This clonotype has a count of ten or more. At one boundary the junction diverges from the germline segment, which might be a read error. The genes are TRBV12-3 or TRBV12-4 and TRBJ1-5; 8 nucleotides agree with TRBD1. CDR3 length: 13 residues. The CDR3 nucleotides are TGTGCCTGCAGGACAGGGCGAAATCAGCCCCAGCATTTT. It specifies CACRTGRNQPQHF.

This clonotype was observed a handful of times. This chain connects TRBV6-1 to TRBJ2-1, with 12 nucleotides matching TRBD1. The J segment lost 4 bases and the V segment lost 6 bases, leaving 7 bases of the junction unmatched. CDR3 size: 16 residues. From germline, CDR1 is MNHNS and CDR2 SASEGT. Here the CDR3 reads CASSPGTGGGYNEQFF. CDR3 DNA sequence: TGTGCCAGCAGCCCTGGGACAGGGGGCGGGTACAATGAGCAGTTCTTC.

This clonotype was detected a few times. The chain uses TRBV7-2 and TRBJ2-2; D remains ambiguous. V was shortened by 1 base and J by 4 bases, with 7 bases between the two germline ends. Looked up from germline, CDR1 is SGHTA and CDR2 is FQGNSA. The CDR3 extends over 14 amino acids. CDR3 DNA: TGTGCCAGCAGCTTAGGACTTTCCACCGGGGAGCTGTTTTTT. It codes for CASSLGLSTGELFF.

A remark on this clonotype: A read error may explain this, as a much larger clone is one base away. The chain couples TRBV29-1 to TRBJ2-1, with TRBD1 identical over 9 bases. J lost 7 bases, V lost 6 bases, and 13 bases had no gene match. CDR1 is SQVTM, CDR2 ANQGSEA, per germline. The CDR3 is 15 residues long. Here the CDR3 reads CSVRFHRGRKNEQFF. The CDR3 DNA sequence: TGCAGCGTGCGATTTCACAGGGGGCGGAAAAATGAGCAGTTCTTC.

A few counts support this clonotype. The genes are TRBV2 and TRBJ2-4; 10 nucleotides agree with TRBD1. This CDR3 comprises 17 residues. Trimming at V came to 4 bases and at J to 0 bases, leaving 6 bases not matched to a gene. The germline CDR1 and CDR2 sequences are SNHLY and FYNNEI. This CDR3 is CASSVRGQGLAKNIQYF. The CDR3 nucleotides are TGTGCCAGCAGTGTGAGGGGACAGGGGTTAGCCAAAAACATTCAGTACTTC.

The chain couples TRBV10-3 to TRBJ2-7, with D hard to call. With 3 bases removed from V and 1 base from J, the gap between germline ends came to 10 bases. This CDR3 has 14 amino acids. Germline V gives CDR1 ENHRY, CDR2 SYGVKD. CDR3 sequence: CAISDLSRSYEQYF. DNA for the CDR3: TGTGCCATCAGTGATCTTTCTCGTTCCTACGAGCAGTACTTC.

The gene calls are TRBV4-3 and TRBJ2-1; 9 bases are shared with TRBD2. Per germline, CDR1 LGHNA and CDR2 YSLEER. V lost 4 bases, J lost 7 bases, and 11 bases stayed unmatched. CDR3 length: 16 amino acids. Here the CDR3 DNA reads TGCGCCAGCAGCCCGAGGGGGCGGGAGGGCGTGAATGAGCAGTTCTTC. Translated, it gives CASSPRGREGVNEQFF.